These T cell receptor beta chains were read from a single sample in a study of CDR3 diversity in severe acne. TCRdb recomputed calls from the PCR reads with MiXCR, one row per CDR3 protein. The data contain 100,000 or so distinct CDR3 sequences, under 60% of them seen just once; the ten biggest clones take up around 12%. Sample: blood. The origin of the receptors is a male donor with acne. The CDR3 runs from the conserved cysteine through the conserved F or W. A D gene is named only where the DNA matches it firmly. Some rows mark clone size as missing; the rest say once, few, many or name a class of expanded clone.

CDR3 | DNA | J | size | V | D
CASSFLARNEQFF | TGTGCCAGCAGTTTCTTAGCCCGGAATGAGCAGTTCTTC | TRBJ2-1 | NA | TRBV28 | NA
CATSDLSLAGRTGELFF | TGTGCCACCAGTGATTTAAGTCTAGCGGGACGAACCGGGGAGCTGTTTTTT | TRBJ2-2 | NA | TRBV24-1 | TRBD2
CASSLEQAQETQYF | TGTGCCAGCAGCTTGGAGCAGGCCCAGGAGACCCAGTACTTC | TRBJ2-5 | NA | TRBV5-4 | NA
CSVAGGGGHEQYF | TGCAGCGTTGCGGGCGGGGGGGGTCACGAGCAGTACTTC | TRBJ2-7 | NA | TRBV29-1 | TRBD2
CASKGVYGYTF | TGTGCCAGCAAGGGGGTCTATGGCTACACCTTC | TRBJ1-2 | NA | TRBV2 | NA
CASSHSWTSGRSWETQYF | TGTGCCAGCAGTCACTCCTGGACTAGCGGGAGAAGTTGGGAGACCCAGTACTTC | TRBJ2-5 | NA | TRBV25-1 | TRBD2
CASSYSGRYTGELFF | TGTGCCAGCAGTTATAGCGGGAGGTACACCGGGGAGCTGTTTTTT | TRBJ2-2 | NA | TRBV2 | TRBD2
CASSVDFYNEQFF | TGTGCCAGCAGCGTAGACTTTTACAATGAGCAGTTCTTC | TRBJ2-1 | many | TRBV9 | NA
CSAHRPGTGSYGYTF | TGCAGTGCTCATCGTCCCGGGACAGGGTCCTATGGCTACACCTTC | TRBJ1-2 | medium-sized | TRBV20-1 | TRBD1
CASSIDRAGANVLTF | TGTGCCAGCAGTATAGACAGGGCTGGGGCCAACGTCCTGACTTTC | TRBJ2-6 | NA | TRBV12-3/TRBV12-4 | TRBD1
CASSILRSYGYTF | TGTGCCAGCAGCATCCTACGGAGCTATGGCTACACCTTC | TRBJ1-2 | many | TRBV12-3/TRBV12-4 | NA
CSVGAGGALGYDEAFF | TGCAGCGTTGGCGCGGGGGGGGCGTTGGGGTACGATGAAGCTTTCTTT | TRBJ1-1 | NA | TRBV29-1 | NA
CASKVTRSNTGELFF | TGTGCCAGCAAGGTGACCAGATCGAACACCGGGGAGCTGTTTTTT | TRBJ2-2 | many | TRBV2 | NA
CSACGTPDSGYTF | TGCAGTGCTTGCGGGACGCCGGATTCGGGCTACACCTTC | TRBJ1-2 | NA | TRBV20-1 | NA
CASRASGDYNEQFF | TGTGCCAGCAGGGCTAGCGGGGACTACAATGAGCAGTTCTTC | TRBJ2-1 | many | TRBV6-5 | TRBD2
CASSETGAYEQYF | TGTGCCAGCAGCGAGACAGGGGCCTACGAGCAGTACTTC | TRBJ2-7 | NA | TRBV7-9 | TRBD1
CASSYPARGTQYF | TGTGCCAGCAGTTACCCTGCGAGAGGGACCCAGTACTTC | TRBJ2-5 | few | TRBV6-2/TRBV6-3 | NA
CATSDIKLAEGKGTTDTQYF | TGTGCCACCAGTGACATTAAGCTAGCGGAGGGAAAAGGGACGACAGATACGCAGTATTTT | TRBJ2-3 | NA | TRBV24-1 | TRBD2
CASSLVLANQPQHF | TGTGCCAGCAGCTTAGTCTTGGCCAATCAGCCCCAGCATTTT | TRBJ1-5 | NA | TRBV7-2 | NA
CASSNDITEAFF | TGTGCCAGCAGCAACGACATCACTGAAGCTTTCTTT | TRBJ1-1 | NA | TRBV13 | NA
CAPNGAGLAEQYF | TGTGCCCCAAACGGGGCGGGACTCGCCGAGCAGTACTTC | TRBJ2-7 | many | TRBV27 | NA
CASSQDGLKRTF | TGCGCCAGCAGCCAAGATGGGCTCAAGAGGACCTTC | TRBJ1-2 | NA | TRBV4-1 | NA